Described below is a single T cell receptor beta chain sequence and its context. Authors' methods: The authors estimated nucleated cell counts from reference gene primer amplification. Profiling relied on immunoSEQ multiplex PCR, and the TCRdb table lists in-frame clones only, not all of them. The D gene and trimming were derived from the DNA, and the V and J assignments and clone size from that table. The sample gives just over 200,000 clones, around 81% of which show up once; 5.5% is in the top ten. This entry belongs to a study of blood T cell repertoires in COVID-19. Study at large: Italy, Spain and the United States were the sources of the convalescent and acute COVID-19 samples. PBMCs, B-cell-depleted T cells, or T cells provided the cDNA or gDNA that made up the material.

The germline CDR1 and CDR2 sequences are MDHEN and SYDVKM. Trimming left V 2 bases short and J 1 base short, with 24 bases between. This CDR3 is 19 amino acids long. The chain couples TRBV28 to TRBJ2-7; possibly TRBD2 for D (6 bases). The TCR comes from a woman in her seventies with acute or convalescent COVID-19. Material for sequencing was peripheral blood. The CDR3 reads CASSLLSLWGEAPSYEQYF. As DNA, the CDR3 is TGTGCCAGCAGTTTACTCTCTCTATGGGGGGAGGCCCCGTCCTACGAGCAGTACTTC. Full variable domain (remainder filled in from reference TRBV28 and TRBJ2-7): DVKVTQSSRYLVKRTGEKVFLECVQDMDHENMFWYRQDPGLGLRLIYFSYDVKMKEKGDIPEGYSVSREKKERFSLILESASTNQTSMYLCASSLLSLWGEAPSYEQYFGPGTRLTVT.